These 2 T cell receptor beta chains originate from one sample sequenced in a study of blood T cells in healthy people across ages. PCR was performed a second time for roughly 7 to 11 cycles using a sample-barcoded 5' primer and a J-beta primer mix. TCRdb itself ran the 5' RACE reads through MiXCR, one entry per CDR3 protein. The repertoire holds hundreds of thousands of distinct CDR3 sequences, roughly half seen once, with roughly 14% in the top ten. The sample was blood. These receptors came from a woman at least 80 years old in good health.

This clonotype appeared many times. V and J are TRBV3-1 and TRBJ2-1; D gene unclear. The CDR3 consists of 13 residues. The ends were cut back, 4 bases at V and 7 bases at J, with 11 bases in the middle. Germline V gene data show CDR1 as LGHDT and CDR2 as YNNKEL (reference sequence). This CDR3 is CASSLSSSNEQFF. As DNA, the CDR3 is TGTGCCAGCAGCCTTTCTAGTTCTAATGAGCAGTTCTTC.

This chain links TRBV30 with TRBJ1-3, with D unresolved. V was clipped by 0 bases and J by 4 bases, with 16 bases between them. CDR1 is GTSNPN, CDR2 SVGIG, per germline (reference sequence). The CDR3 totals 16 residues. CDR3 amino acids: CAWSVQRKLSGNTIYF. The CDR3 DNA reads TGTGCCTGGAGTGTACAGCGTAAATTGTCGGGAAACACCATATATTTT.